This TCR beta chain appears in the sequencing data of a study of chemoradiotherapy in HPV16-positive cancers. In the case of this clone: Antigen unknown.

CDR1 is SGHAT, CDR2 FQNNGV, per germline. The ends lost 1 base at V and 5 bases at J; junction bases unmatched: 6. The CDR3 loop spans 15 amino acids. Using immunoSEQ multiplex PCR, the repertoire was profiled, and TCRdb retains in-frame clones only, with some absent. The table lists about 68,000 clones, roughly 90% of them singletons, with roughly 4.2% in the top ten. Study findings and constraints: Non-HPV-specific T cells did not expand in tumors during treatment, whereas candidate HPV-specific clones and E7-related motifs did.

Sequenced material: blood, taken from a patient who underwent chemoradiotherapy. The receptor comes from a human donor with HPV-associated anogenital cancer. The rearrangement joins TRBV11-2 to TRBJ2-5; 8 bases are a match to TRBD2. CDR3 region: CASSLVAGGRETQYF. As DNA, the CDR3 is TGTGCCAGCAGCTTAGTGGCGGGGGGAAGGGAGACCCAGTACTTC.